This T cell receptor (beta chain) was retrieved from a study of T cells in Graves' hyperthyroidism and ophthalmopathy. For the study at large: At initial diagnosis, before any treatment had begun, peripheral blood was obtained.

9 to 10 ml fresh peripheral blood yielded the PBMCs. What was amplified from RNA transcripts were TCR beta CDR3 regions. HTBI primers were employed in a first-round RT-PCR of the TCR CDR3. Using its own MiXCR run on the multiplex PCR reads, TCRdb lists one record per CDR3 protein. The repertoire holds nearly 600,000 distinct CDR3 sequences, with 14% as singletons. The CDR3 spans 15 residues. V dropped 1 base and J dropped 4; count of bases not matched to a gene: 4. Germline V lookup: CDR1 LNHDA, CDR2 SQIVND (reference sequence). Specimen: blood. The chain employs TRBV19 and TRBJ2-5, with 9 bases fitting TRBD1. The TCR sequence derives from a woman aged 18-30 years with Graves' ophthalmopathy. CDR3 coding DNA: TGTGCCAGTAGTATAGGGGGGACAGGGCGAGAGACCCAGTACTTC. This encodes CASSIGGTGRETQYF. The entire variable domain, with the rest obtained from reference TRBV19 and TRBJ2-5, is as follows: DGGITQSPKYLFRKEGQNVTLSCEQNLNHDAMYWYRQDPGQGLRLIYYSQIVNDFQKGDIAEGYSVSREKKESFPLTVTSAQKNPTAFYLCASSIGGTGRETQYFGPGTRLLVL.